These T cell receptor beta chains were read from a single sample in a study of STAT5B mutations in CD4+ large granular lymphocyte leukemia. Repertoires were generated with immunoSEQ multiplex PCR, while TCRdb's copy carries only in-frame clones and drops some. This table holds 30,000 or so clones, approximately 80% found once. The sample taken for sequencing was CD4+ T cells from blood buffy coats. The source is a human donor in good health. The CDR3 runs from the conserved cysteine through the conserved F or W. Each record gives: clone size, V gene, D gene, J gene, CDR3 protein, CDR3 DNA. A D gene is named only where the DNA matches it firmly. Clone size, where shown, is once, few, many, or a class for clones that have expanded.

abundance: -
v_gene: TRBV19
d_gene: TRBD2
j_gene: TRBJ2-5
CDR3aa: CASSMASGGLETQYF
CDR3nt: TGTGCCAGTAGTATGGCCAGCGGGGGTTTAGAGACCCAGTACTTC

abundance: -
v_gene: TRBV6-1
d_gene: TRBD1
j_gene: TRBJ1-2
CDR3aa: CASSEGPSTGAYGYTF
CDR3nt: TGTGCCAGCAGTGAAGGTCCTAGCACAGGGGCCTATGGCTACACCTTC

abundance: -
v_gene: TRBV7-2
d_gene: -
j_gene: TRBJ2-2
CDR3aa: CASSSPTDGGTGELFF
CDR3nt: TGTGCCAGCAGCTCGCCGACGGATGGAGGCACCGGGGAGCTGTTTTTT

abundance: -
v_gene: TRBV7-9
d_gene: -
j_gene: TRBJ1-5
CDR3aa: CASSLEGNSNQPQHF
CDR3nt: TGTGCCAGCAGCTTAGAGGGGAATAGCAATCAGCCCCAGCATTTT

abundance: -
v_gene: TRBV27
d_gene: -
j_gene: TRBJ1-1
CDR3aa: CASSLRTTNTEAFF
CDR3nt: TGTGCCAGCAGTTTAAGGACAACCAACACTGAAGCTTTCTTT

abundance: -
v_gene: TRBV10-3
d_gene: -
j_gene: TRBJ2-1
CDR3aa: CAAIAGNEQFF
CDR3nt: TGTGCCGCCATAGCTGGGAATGAGCAGTTCTTC

abundance: -
v_gene: TRBV7-9
d_gene: -
j_gene: TRBJ2-5
CDR3aa: CASRQGPGPPETQYF
CDR3nt: TGTGCCAGCAGACAAGGCCCGGGACCCCCCGAGACCCAGTACTTC

abundance: -
v_gene: TRBV7-8
d_gene: -
j_gene: TRBJ1-3
CDR3aa: CASSFGEPPGNTIYF
CDR3nt: TGTGCCAGCAGCTTTGGAGAACCCCCTGGAAACACCATATATTTT

abundance: -
v_gene: TRBV6-4
d_gene: -
j_gene: TRBJ1-2
CDR3aa: CASRGALGYTF
CDR3nt: TGTGCCAGTCGGGGAGCCTTGGGCTACACCTTC

abundance: -
v_gene: TRBV6-5
d_gene: -
j_gene: TRBJ2-7
CDR3aa: CASSGGVRHEQYF
CDR3nt: TGTGCCAGCAGTGGAGGCGTGAGGCACGAGCAGTACTTC

abundance: few
v_gene: TRBV21-1
d_gene: -
j_gene: TRBJ2-7
CDR3aa: CARLSDYEQYF
CDR3nt: TGTGCCAGGTTGTCCGACTACGAGCAGTACTTC

abundance: -
v_gene: TRBV5-1
d_gene: -
j_gene: TRBJ2-2
CDR3aa: CASSITVTGELFF
CDR3nt: TGCGCCAGCAGCATTACCGTCACCGGGGAGCTGTTTTTT

abundance: -
v_gene: TRBV27
d_gene: TRBD1
j_gene: TRBJ1-2
CDR3aa: CASRRTGGEDYGYTF
CDR3nt: TGTGCCAGCAGACGTACAGGGGGCGAAGACTATGGCTACACCTTC

abundance: few
v_gene: TRBV7-9
d_gene: -
j_gene: TRBJ2-1
CDR3aa: CASSRRTFEEQFF
CDR3nt: TGTGCCAGCAGCCGACGGACTTTTGAGGAGCAGTTCTTC

abundance: few
v_gene: TRBV5-1
d_gene: TRBD1
j_gene: TRBJ2-7
CDR3aa: CASSLVAGQVAEQYF
CDR3nt: TGCGCCAGCAGCTTGGTCGCGGGACAGGTTGCCGAGCAGTACTTC

abundance: -
v_gene: TRBV9
d_gene: -
j_gene: TRBJ2-6
CDR3aa: CASSVEPRVGSGANVLTF
CDR3nt: TGTGCCAGCAGCGTAGAGCCCAGGGTGGGCTCTGGGGCCAACGTCCTGACTTTC

abundance: -
v_gene: TRBV5-1
d_gene: TRBD1
j_gene: TRBJ2-5
CDR3aa: CASRPDRARETQYF
CDR3nt: TGCGCCAGCAGACCGGACAGGGCAAGGGAGACCCAGTACTTC

abundance: -
v_gene: TRBV5-6
d_gene: -
j_gene: TRBJ1-4
CDR3aa: CASSPAGWTGNEKLFF
CDR3nt: TGTGCCAGCAGTCCCGCCGGGTGGACCGGGAATGAAAAACTGTTTTTT